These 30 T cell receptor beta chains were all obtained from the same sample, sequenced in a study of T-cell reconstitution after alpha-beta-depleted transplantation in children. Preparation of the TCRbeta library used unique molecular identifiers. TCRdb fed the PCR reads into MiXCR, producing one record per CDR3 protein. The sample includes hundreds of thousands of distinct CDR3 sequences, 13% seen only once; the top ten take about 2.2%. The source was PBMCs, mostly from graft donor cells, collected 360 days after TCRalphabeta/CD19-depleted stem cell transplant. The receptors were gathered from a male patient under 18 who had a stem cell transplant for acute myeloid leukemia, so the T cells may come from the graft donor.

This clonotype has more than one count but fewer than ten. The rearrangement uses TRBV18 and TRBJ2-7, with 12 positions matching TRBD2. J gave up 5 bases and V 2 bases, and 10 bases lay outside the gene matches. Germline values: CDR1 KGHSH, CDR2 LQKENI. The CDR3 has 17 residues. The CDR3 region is CASSPTRSSGRANEQYF. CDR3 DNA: TGTGCCAGCTCACCAACCAGATCTAGCGGGAGGGCCAACGAGCAGTACTTC.

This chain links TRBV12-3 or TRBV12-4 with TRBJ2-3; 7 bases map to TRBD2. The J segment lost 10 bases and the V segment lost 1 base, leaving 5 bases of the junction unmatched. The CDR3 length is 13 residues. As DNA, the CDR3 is TGTGCCAGCAGTTTAGTGGCGGGAGCCCCGCAGTATTTT. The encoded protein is CASSLVAGAPQYF.

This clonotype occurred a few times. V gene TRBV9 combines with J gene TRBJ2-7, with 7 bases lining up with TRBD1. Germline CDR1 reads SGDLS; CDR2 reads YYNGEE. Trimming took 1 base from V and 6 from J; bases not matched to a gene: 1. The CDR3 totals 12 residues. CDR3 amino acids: CASSVRGREQYF. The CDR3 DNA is TGTGCCAGCAGCGTAAGGGGGCGCGAGCAGTACTTC.

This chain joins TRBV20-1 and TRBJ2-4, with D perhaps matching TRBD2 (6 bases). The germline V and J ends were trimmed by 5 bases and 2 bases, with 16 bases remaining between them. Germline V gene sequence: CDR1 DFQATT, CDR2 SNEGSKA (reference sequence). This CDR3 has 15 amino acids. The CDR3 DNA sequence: TGCAGTGCTCTTCGGCGGGAAAGATCCAAAAACATTCAGTACTTC. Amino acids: CSALRRERSKNIQYF.

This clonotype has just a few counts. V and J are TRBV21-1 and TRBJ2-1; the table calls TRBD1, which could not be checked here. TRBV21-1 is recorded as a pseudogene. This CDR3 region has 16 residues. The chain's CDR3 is CASSKTPGEGDNEQFF. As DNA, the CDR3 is TGTGCCAGCAGCAAAACTCCGGGTGAGGGAGACAATGAGCAGTTCTTC.

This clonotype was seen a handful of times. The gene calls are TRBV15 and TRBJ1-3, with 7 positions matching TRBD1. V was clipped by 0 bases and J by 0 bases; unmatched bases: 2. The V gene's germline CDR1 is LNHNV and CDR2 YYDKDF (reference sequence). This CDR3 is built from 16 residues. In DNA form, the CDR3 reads TGTGCCACCAGCAGAGAAGGGACAGCCTCTGGAAACACCATATATTTT. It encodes CATSREGTASGNTIYF.

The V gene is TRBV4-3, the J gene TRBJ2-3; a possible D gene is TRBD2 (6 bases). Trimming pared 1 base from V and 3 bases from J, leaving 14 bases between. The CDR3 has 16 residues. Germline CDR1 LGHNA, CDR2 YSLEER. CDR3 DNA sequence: TGCGCCAGCAGCCAAGGATCTAGCGCGAGAACAGATACGCAGTATTTT. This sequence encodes CASSQGSSARTDTQYF.

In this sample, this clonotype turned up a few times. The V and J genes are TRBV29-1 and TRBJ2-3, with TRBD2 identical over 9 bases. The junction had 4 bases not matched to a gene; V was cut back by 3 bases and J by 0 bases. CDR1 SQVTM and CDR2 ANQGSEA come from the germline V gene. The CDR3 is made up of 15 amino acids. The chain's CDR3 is CSVDGLAGSTDTQYF. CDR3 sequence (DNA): TGCAGCGTTGACGGGCTAGCGGGGAGCACAGATACGCAGTATTTT.

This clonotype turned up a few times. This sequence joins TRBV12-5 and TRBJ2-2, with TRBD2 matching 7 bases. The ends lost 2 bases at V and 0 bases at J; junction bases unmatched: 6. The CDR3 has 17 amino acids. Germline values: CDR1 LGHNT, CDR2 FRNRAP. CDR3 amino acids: CASGLSSGYANTGELFF. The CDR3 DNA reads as TGTGCTAGTGGTTTGTCTAGCGGATACGCGAACACCGGGGAGCTGTTTTTT. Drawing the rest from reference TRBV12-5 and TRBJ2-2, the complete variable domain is DARVTQTPRHKVTEMGQEVTMRCQPILGHNTVFWYRQTMMQGLELLAYFRNRAPLDDSGMPKDRFSAEMPDATLATLKIQPSEPRDSAVYFCASGLSSGYANTGELFFGEGSRLTVL.

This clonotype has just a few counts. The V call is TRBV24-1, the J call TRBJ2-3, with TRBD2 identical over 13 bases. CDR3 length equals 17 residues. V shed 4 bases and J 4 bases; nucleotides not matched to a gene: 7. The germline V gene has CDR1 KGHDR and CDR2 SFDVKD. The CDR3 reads CATSEWTSGSSADTQYF. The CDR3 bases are TGTGCCACCAGTGAATGGACTAGCGGGAGTAGTGCAGATACGCAGTATTTT.

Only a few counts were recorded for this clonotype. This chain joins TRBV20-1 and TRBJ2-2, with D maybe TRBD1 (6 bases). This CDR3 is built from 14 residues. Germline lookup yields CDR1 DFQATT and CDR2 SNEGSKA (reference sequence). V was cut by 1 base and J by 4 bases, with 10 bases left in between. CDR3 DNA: TGCAGTGCTAGAGCCAGGGGCCCCACCGGGGAGCTGTTTTTT. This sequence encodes CSARARGPTGELFF.

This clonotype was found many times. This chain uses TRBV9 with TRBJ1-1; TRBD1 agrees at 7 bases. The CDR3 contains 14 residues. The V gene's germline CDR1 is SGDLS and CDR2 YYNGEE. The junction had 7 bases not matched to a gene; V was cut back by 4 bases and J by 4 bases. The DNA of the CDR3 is TGTGCCAGCAGCCCGGGCCAGGGGGGCACTGAAGCTTTCTTT. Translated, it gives CASSPGQGGTEAFF.

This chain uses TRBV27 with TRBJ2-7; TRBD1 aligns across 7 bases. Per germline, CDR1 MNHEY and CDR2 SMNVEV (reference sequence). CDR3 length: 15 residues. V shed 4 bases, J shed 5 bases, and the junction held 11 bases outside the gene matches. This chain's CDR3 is CASSSRRQGGHEQYF. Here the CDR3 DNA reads TGTGCCAGCAGTTCCCGTCGACAGGGCGGGCACGAGCAGTACTTC.

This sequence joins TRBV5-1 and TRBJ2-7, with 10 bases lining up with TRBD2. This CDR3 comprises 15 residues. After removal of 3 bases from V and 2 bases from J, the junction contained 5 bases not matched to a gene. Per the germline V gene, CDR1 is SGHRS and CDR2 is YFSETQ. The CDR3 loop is CASSSGLADPYEQYF. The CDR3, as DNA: TGCGCCAGCAGCTCCGGACTAGCGGACCCCTACGAGCAGTACTTC.

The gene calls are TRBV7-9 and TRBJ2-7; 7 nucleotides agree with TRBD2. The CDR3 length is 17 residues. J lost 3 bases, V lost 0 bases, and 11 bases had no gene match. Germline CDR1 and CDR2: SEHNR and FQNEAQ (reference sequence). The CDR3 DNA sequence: TGTGCCAGCAGCTTAGCGGGAAGCGGGAAGCTAGTCTACGAGCAGTACTTC. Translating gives CASSLAGSGKLVYEQYF.

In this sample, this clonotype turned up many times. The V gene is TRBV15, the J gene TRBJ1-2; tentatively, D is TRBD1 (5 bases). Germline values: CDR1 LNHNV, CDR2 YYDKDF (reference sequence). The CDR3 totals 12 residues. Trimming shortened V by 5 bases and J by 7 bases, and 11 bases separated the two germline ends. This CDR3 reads CATSLGTLGYTF. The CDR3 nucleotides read TGTGCCACCAGCCTCGGGACCCTTGGCTACACCTTC.

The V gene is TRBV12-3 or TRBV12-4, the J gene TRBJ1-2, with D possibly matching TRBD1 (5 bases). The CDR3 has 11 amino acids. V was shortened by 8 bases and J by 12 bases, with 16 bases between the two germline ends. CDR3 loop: CASGQGLRNTF. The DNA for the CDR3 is TGTGCCAGCGGACAAGGGTTGAGGAACACCTTC.

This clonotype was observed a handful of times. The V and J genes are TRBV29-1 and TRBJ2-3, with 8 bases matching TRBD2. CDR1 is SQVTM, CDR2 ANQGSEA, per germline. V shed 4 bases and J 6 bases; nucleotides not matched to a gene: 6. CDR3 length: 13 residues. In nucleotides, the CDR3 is TGCAGCGTTGCTTCCGGGAGGGGTGATACGCAGTATTTT. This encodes CSVASGRGDTQYF.

The CDR3 nucleotides are TGCAGCGTTGAGGAGCGGGCGAGCTCCTACGAGCAGTACTTC. Translating it yields CSVEERASSYEQYF. The chain carries TRBV29-1 and TRBJ2-7; tentative D call: TRBD2 (6 bases). Germline CDR1 and CDR2: SQVTM and ANQGSEA. The CDR3 consists of 14 residues. V gave up 3 bases and J gave up 0 bases, with 12 bases separating them.

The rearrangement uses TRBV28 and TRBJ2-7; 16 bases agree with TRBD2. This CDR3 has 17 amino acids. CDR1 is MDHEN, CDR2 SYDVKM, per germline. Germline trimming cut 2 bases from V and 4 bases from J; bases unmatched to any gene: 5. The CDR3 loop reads CASSLGTSGRVRYEQYF. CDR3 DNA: TGTGCCAGCAGTTTAGGGACTAGCGGGAGGGTCCGGTACGAGCAGTACTTC.

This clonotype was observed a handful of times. CDR3 in DNA: TGTGCCAGCAGTCCATTATCTACCGAGCAGTACTTC. It specifies CASSPLSTEQYF. This sequence joins TRBV12-3 or TRBV12-4 and TRBJ2-7; no reliable D call. The CDR3 runs 12 residues. Between the trimmed V and J ends, which lost 5 bases and 6 bases, there was a span of 11 bases.

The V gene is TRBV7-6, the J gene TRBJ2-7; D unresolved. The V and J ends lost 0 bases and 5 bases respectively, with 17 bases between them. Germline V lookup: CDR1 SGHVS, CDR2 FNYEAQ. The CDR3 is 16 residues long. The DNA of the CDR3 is TGTGCCAGCAGCTTAGCACCTTCCGGGCCCTCGAACGAGCAGTACTTC. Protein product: CASSLAPSGPSNEQYF.

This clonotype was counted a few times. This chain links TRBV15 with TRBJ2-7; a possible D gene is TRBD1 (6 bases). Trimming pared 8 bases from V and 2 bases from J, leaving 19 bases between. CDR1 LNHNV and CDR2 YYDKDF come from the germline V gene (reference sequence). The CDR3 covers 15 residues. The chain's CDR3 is CATGEEDSRPYEQYF. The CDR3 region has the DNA TGTGCCACCGGAGAGGAGGACAGTCGTCCCTACGAGCAGTACTTC.

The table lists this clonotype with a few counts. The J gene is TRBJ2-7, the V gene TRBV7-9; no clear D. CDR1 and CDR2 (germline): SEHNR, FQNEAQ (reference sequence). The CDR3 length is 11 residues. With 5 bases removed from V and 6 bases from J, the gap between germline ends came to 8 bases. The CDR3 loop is CASSDPTEQYF. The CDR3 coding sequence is TGTGCCAGCAGCGACCCTACCGAGCAGTACTTC.

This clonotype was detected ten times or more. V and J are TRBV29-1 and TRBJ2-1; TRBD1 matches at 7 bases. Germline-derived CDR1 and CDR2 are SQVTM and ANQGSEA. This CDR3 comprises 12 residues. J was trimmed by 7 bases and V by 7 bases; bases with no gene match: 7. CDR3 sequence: CSASTGINEQFF. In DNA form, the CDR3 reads TGCAGCGCATCGACAGGGATAAATGAGCAGTTCTTC.

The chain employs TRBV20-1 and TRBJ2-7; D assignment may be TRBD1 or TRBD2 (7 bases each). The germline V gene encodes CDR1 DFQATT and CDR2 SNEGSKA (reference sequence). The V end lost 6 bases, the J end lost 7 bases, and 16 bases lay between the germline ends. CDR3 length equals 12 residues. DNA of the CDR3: TGCAGTGCGTTGGGAGGGGGCGGGGAGCAGTACTTC. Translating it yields CSALGGGGEQYF.

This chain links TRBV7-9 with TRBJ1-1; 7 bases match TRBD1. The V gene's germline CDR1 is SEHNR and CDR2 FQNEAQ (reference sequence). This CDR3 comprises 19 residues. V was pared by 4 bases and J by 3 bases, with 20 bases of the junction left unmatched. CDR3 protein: CASSSPGQRIQRLDTEAFF. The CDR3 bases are TGTGCCAGCAGCTCCCCGGGACAGAGAATCCAACGGTTGGACACTGAAGCTTTCTTT.

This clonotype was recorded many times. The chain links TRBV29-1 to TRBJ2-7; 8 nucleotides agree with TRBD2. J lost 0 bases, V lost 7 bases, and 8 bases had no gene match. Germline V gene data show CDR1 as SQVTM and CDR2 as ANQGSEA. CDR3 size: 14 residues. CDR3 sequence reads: CSGATRGGSYEQYF. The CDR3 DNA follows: TGCAGCGGTGCAACTCGGGGGGGCTCCTACGAGCAGTACTTC.

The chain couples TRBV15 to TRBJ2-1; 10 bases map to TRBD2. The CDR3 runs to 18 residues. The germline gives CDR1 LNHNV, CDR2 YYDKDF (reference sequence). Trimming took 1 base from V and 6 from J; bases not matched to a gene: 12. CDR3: CATSRGIREASGSNEQFF. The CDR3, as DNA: TGTGCCACCAGCAGAGGTATAAGGGAGGCTAGCGGGAGCAATGAGCAGTTCTTC. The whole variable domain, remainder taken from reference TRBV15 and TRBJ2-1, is DAMVIQNPRYQVTQFGKPVTLSCSQTLNHNVMYWYQQKSSQAPKLLFHYYDKDFNNEADTPDNFQSRRPNTSFCFLDIRSPGLGDTAMYLCATSRGIREASGSNEQFFGPGTRLTVL.

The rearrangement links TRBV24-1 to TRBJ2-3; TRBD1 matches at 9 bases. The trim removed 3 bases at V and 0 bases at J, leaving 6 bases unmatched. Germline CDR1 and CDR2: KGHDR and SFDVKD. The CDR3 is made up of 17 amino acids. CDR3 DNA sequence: TGTGCCACCAGTGATATGGGACAGGGATTAAGCACAGATACGCAGTATTTT. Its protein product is CATSDMGQGLSTDTQYF.